The 10 T cell receptor beta chains presented below share a single source sample, sequenced in a study of blood T cell repertoires in COVID-19. The method was immunoSEQ multiplex PCR; TCRdb's version includes in-frame clones alone and lacks a portion of them. The table lists 100,000 to 150,000 clones, 90% of them singletons. Sequenced material: peripheral blood. These receptors came from a man aged 50-60 years with active COVID-19.

The rearrangement joins TRBV13 to TRBJ2-5; D might be TRBD1 (6 bases). The CDR3 sequence is 17 residues long. V dropped 5 bases and J dropped 1 base, with 20 bases sitting between them. Germline assignment: CDR1 PRHDT and CDR2 FYEKMQ (reference sequence). CDR3 protein: CASSVARPPGAQETQYF. In DNA form, the CDR3 reads TGTGCCAGCAGCGTAGCCCGCCCCCCAGGGGCCCAAGAGACCCAGTACTTC.

The V call is TRBV6-5, the J call TRBJ1-1, with D possibly matching TRBD1 (6 bases). The germline V gene has CDR1 MNHEY and CDR2 SVGAGI. V was shortened by 6 bases and J by 1 base, with 12 bases between the two germline ends. The CDR3 length is 14 residues. The CDR3 reads CASRIGTPNTEAFF. In DNA form, the CDR3 reads TGTGCCAGCAGAATCGGGACACCGAACACTGAAGCTTTCTTT.

The chain uses TRBV2 and TRBJ2-5; D perhaps matches TRBD2 (7 bases). CDR1 and CDR2 (germline): SNHLY, FYNNEI. V lost 8 bases, J lost 2 bases, and 18 bases lay in between. This CDR3 contains 15 residues. The chain's CDR3 is CASADGGPLQETQYF. The CDR3 DNA reads as TGTGCCAGCGCCGACGGGGGGCCGTTACAAGAGACCCAGTACTTC.

The V gene is TRBV5-5, the J gene TRBJ2-2; 10 nucleotides agree with TRBD2. This CDR3 has 16 residues. CDR1 and CDR2 from the germline V gene are SGHKS and YYEKEE (reference sequence). Trimming took 1 base from V and 5 from J; bases not matched to a gene: 5. CDR3 amino acids: CASSLRAGGQTGELFF. The CDR3 coding sequence is TGTGCCAGCAGCTTGCGAGCGGGAGGGCAAACCGGGGAGCTGTTTTTT.

The chain carries TRBV14 and TRBJ1-1; D call uncertain. V was pared by 1 base and J by 1 base, with 13 bases between. The CDR3 sequence is 16 residues long. CDR1 and CDR2 from the germline V gene are SGHDN and FVKESK. CDR3 sequence: CASSQAILSTNTEAFF. The CDR3 coding sequence is TGTGCCAGCAGCCAAGCAATATTGAGTACGAACACTGAAGCTTTCTTT.

This clone was seen just once. CDR3: CASSEAGRGNTNTEAFF. The CDR3 DNA is TGTGCCAGCAGTGAAGCGGGGAGGGGAAATACGAACACTGAAGCTTTCTTT. V is TRBV2 and J is TRBJ1-1; weak D call: TRBD1 (5 bases). Germline assignment: CDR1 SNHLY and CDR2 FYNNEI. CDR3 size: 17 residues. Deletions cut 0 bases from V and 1 base from J, with 15 bases between.

The chain employs TRBV27 and TRBJ2-2, with a weak D call TRBD2 (5 bases). The CDR3 totals 17 residues. The V gene lost 7 bases and the J gene lost 3 bases, with 21 bases spanning the gap. CDR1 is MNHEY and CDR2 is SMNVEV in the germline V gene (reference sequence). The CDR3 DNA sequence: TGTGCCAGCACCCCCGAGGGTTTAGGGCGAGACACCGGGGAGCTGTTTTTT. Its protein is CASTPEGLGRDTGELFF.

This clone was found many times. V gene TRBV11-2 combines with J gene TRBJ2-7; D remains unclear. Germline CDR1 and CDR2: SGHAT and FQNNGV. This CDR3 has 14 residues. Trimming shortened V by 0 bases and J by 3 bases, and 9 bases separated the two germline ends. CDR3 in DNA: TGTGCCAGCAGCTTAGATCTGAGACACTACGAGCAGTACGTC. The encoded protein is CASSLDLRHYEQYV.

The gene calls are TRBV12-3 or TRBV12-4 and TRBJ1-5; D remains unclear. There are 12 residues in the CDR3. Between the trimmed V and J ends, which lost 4 bases and 5 bases, there was a span of 6 bases. This CDR3 reads CASSSGYQPQHF. DNA of the CDR3: TGTGCCAGCAGTTCGGGATATCAGCCCCAGCATTTT.

The chain recombines TRBV9 with TRBJ2-1, with 7 nucleotides matching TRBD2. Germline assignment: CDR1 SGDLS and CDR2 YYNGEE. V was clipped by 0 bases and J by 5 bases; unmatched bases: 5. The CDR3 is made up of 15 amino acids. Here the CDR3 reads CASSVAPSGHNEQFF. The CDR3 DNA reads TGTGCCAGCAGCGTAGCCCCTAGCGGTCACAATGAGCAGTTCTTC.